This TCR beta chain was sequenced in a study of blood T cell repertoires in COVID-19 (dated by TCRdb to the early 2020s). In terms of the full investigation: Collaborator samples came from the United States, Italy and Spain and covered acute and convalescent phases of COVID-19. The material from the prospective study consisted of cDNA or gDNA derived from T cells, B-cell-depleted T cells, or PBMCs. Deeply sampled blood TCRbeta repertoires from subjects exposed to, actively infected with, or recovered from COVID-19 were included in the dataset. The repertoires were released in a freely available public database meant as a resource for research on the immune response to SARS-CoV-2. Samples were obtained from the ongoing ImmuneRACE study (first 160 participants) and from 1,000 to 1,500 subjects provided by 6 global collaborators. Sample metadata almost always included a de-identified subject ID, COVID-19 status, age in years and sex. HLA class I and class II types, where available, came from metadata supplied by the sample provider rather than from assay-based typing.

In Seattle, one collaborating source enrolled patients while the infection was active and tracked those patients longitudinally over the course of disease. Whole blood was collected in K2EDTA tubes by collaborating institutions according to the institutions' own protocols. For TCRbeta analysis, collaborators shipped samples as frozen whole blood, isolated PBMCs, or DNA extracted from either of those sample types. Findings and caveats that apply to the study as a whole: The quantity of clinical and demographic metadata differed by source and by participant and was supplied without curation.

With respect to this clone: No cognate antigen has been identified for it. No much larger clone exists at a distance of one base, and base qualities are not known.

V is reduced by 2 bases and J by 11 bases, leaving a spacing of 12 bases between them. The CDR3 contains 12 residues, cysteine and phenylalanine counted. Only the CDR3 region is kept as DNA, spanning 36 bases read in frame from base 1. As encoded in the germline V gene (reference sequence), CDR1 is LGHDT while CDR2 is YNNKEL. TCRbeta CDR3 regions were amplified from genomic DNA using the immunoSEQ Assay, a bias-controlled multiplex PCR. Per the original workflow: The number of nucleated cells in each sample was estimated from the amplification of reference gene primers within the assay. Sequence reads were collapsed and filtered to measure the absolute abundance of every unique TCRbeta CDR3 rearrangement. For each sample, productive Simpson clonality was calculated by taking the square root of Simpson's diversity index across productive rearrangements. TCRdb retrieved this table from immuneACCESS and kept in-frame rearrangements only. Not all clones are present; in checked studies, unresolved V genes account for under half, and no reason is known for the remainder. V and J calls and clone size come straight from that table; D and trimming were deduced from the DNA. This sample lists tens of thousands of clones; roughly 83% were detected once. The ten largest clones capture about 10% of the sample.

Sequencing was done on a sample of peripheral blood. The rearranged segments are TRBV3-1 (or the pseudogene TRBV3-2) and TRBJ1-1; D gene: possibly TRBD1, on 6 matching bases. The receptor was isolated from a man aged 50-60 years with COVID-19, enrolled during active disease. This receptor carries the CDR3 CASSQPQGSAFF. The nucleotides are TGTGCCAGCAGCCAACCTCAGGGGTCTGCTTTCTTT.